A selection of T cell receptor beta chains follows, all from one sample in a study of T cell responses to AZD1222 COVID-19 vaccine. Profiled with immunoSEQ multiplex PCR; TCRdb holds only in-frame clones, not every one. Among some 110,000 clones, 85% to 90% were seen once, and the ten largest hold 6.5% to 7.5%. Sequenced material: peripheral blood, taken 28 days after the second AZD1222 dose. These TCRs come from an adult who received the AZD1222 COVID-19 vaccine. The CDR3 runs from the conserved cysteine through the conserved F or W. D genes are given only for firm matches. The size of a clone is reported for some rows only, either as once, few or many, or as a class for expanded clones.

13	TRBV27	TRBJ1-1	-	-	TGTGCCAGCAGTTTTTCAGGGAGTGGTGAAGCTTTCTTT	CASSFSGSGEAFF
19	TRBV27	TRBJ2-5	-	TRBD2	TGTGCCAGCAGGGACGGGGGGACAGGGGGACTAGCGGGGCAAGAGACCCAGTACTTC	CASRDGGTGGLAGQETQYF
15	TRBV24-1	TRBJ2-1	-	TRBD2	TGTGCCACCAGTGATGAGGGCGGGAGAAGGTTTGAGCAGTTCTTC	CATSDEGGRRFEQFF
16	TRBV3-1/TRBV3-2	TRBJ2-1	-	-	TGTGCCAGCAGCGCGCCAGGGATGAGCTCCTACAATGAGCAGTTCTTC	CASSAPGMSSYNEQFF
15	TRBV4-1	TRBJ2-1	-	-	TGCCCCAGCAGCCGCCCCGGGACACCTTACAATGAGCAGTTCTTC	CPSSRPGTPYNEQFF
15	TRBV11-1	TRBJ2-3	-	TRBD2	TGTGCCAGCAGCGCGGGACTAGCGGGGGCAACTATGCAGTATTTT	CASSAGLAGATMQYF
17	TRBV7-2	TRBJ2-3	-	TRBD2	TGTGCCAGCAGCTTAGCGCGGACTAGCGGGGTTACAGATACGCAGTATTTT	CASSLARTSGVTDTQYF
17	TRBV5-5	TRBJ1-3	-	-	TGTGCCAGCAGCAGCCAACTCGTCGGTAGGACTGGAAACACCATATATTTT	CASSSQLVGRTGNTIYF
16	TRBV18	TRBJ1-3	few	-	TGTGCCAGCTCAGGGAGGAAGAATCTGCCTGGAAACACCATATATTTT	CASSGRKNLPGNTIYF
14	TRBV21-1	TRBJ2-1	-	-	TGTGCCAGCAGCAAAGAGAACAGACCAGGGGGGCAGTTCTTC	CASSKENRPGGQFF
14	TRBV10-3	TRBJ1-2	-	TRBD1	TGTGCCATCAAGGCAGGGGGCCTGGACTATGGCTACACCTTC	CAIKAGGLDYGYTF
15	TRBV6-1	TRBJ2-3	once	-	TGTGCCAGCAGTGAAATTAGGGTTGGCACAGATACGCAGTATTTT	CASSEIRVGTDTQYF
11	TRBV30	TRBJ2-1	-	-	TGTGCCTGGGGGACCTACAATGAGCAGTTCTTC	CAWGTYNEQFF
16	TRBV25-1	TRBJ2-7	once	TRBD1	TGTGCCAGCAGTGAACAAGGACAGGGGGCAACCTACGAGCAGTACTTC	CASSEQGQGATYEQYF
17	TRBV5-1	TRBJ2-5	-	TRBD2	TGCGCCAGCAGCTTGTCCGGCGGGGGGGCGTCGGTAGAGACCCAGTACTTC	CASSLSGGGASVETQYF
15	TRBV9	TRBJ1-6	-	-	TGTGCCAGCAGCGTAGTCGGTAGGGGGGATTCACCCCTCCACTTT	CASSVVGRGDSPLHF
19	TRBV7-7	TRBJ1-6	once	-	TGTGCTAGCAGCGCAGCGAAGAGAGGGACACGGAAGAGGATTTCACCCCTCCACTTT	CASSAAKRGTRKRISPLHF
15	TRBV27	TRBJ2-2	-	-	TGTGCCAGCAGTCCCCGGGACTGGGGGACCGGGGAGCTGTTTTTT	CASSPRDWGTGELFF
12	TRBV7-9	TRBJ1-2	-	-	TGTGCCAGCAGCTTAGGGGGCCCCGGCTACACCTTC	CASSLGGPGYTF
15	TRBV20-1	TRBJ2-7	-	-	TGCAGTGCTAGTCCCCTTAGGCGGGGCTCCTACGAGCAGTACTTC	CSASPLRRGSYEQYF
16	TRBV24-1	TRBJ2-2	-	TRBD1	TGTGCCACCAGTGAGACAGGGGGCGCGAACACCGGGGAGCTGTTTTTT	CATSETGGANTGELFF
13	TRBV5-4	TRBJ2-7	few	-	TGTGCCGGAAGGACGTTCGGGACCTACGAGCAGTACTTC	CAGRTFGTYEQYF
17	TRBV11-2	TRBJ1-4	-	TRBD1	TGTGCCAGCAGCCTTTACAGGGGTACTGCAACTAATGAAAAACTGTTTTTT	CASSLYRGTATNEKLFF
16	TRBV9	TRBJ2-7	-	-	TGTGCCAGCAGCGTAGGTGGGACTTCGAGCTCCTACGAGCAGTACTTC	CASSVGGTSSSYEQYF
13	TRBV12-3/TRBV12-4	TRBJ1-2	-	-	TGTGCCAGCAGTTTAACGGCTAACTATGGCTACACCTTC	CASSLTANYGYTF
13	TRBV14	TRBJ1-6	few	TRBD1	TGTGCCAGCTCGGGACAGCCAAATTCACCCCTCCACTTT	CASSGQPNSPLHF
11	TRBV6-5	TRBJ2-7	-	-	TGTGCCAGCAGCTACTTACACGAGCAGTACTTC	CASSYLHEQYF
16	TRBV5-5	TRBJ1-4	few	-	TGTGCCAGCAGTTTCGACTGGGGTTTCGCTAATGAAAAACTGTTTTTT	CASSFDWGFANEKLFF
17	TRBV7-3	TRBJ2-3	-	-	TGTGCCAGCAGCTTACCGGGGCTGGGGGGAGGCACAGATACGCAGTATTTT	CASSLPGLGGGTDTQYF
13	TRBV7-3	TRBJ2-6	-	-	TGTGCCAGCAGCTTCTCTGGGGCCAACGTCCTGACTTTC	CASSFSGANVLTF
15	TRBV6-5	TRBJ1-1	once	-	TGTGCCAGCAGTTACTCGATACATTCGAACACTGAAGCTTTCTTT	CASSYSIHSNTEAFF
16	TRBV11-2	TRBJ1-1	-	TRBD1	TGTGCCAGCAGCTCAACCAGGGGGCGGAAGGACACTGAAGCTTTCTTT	CASSSTRGRKDTEAFF
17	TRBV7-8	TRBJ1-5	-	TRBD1	TGTGCCAGCAGCTTGTCTGGCAGGGGGAGCCCCGATCAGCCCCAGCATTTT	CASSLSGRGSPDQPQHF
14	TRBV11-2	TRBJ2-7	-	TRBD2	TGTGCCAGCAGCTTAGAAAGGACTAGCTACGAGCAGTACTTC	CASSLERTSYEQYF
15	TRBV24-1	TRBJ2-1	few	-	TGTGCCACCAGTGCGGGCGGGGTCGGCTACAATGAGCAGTTCTTC	CATSAGGVGYNEQFF
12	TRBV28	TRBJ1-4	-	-	TGTGCCAGCAGATCGCCAGTGGAAAAACTGTTTTTT	CASRSPVEKLFF
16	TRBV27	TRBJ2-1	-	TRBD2	TGTGCCAGCAGTCCTATAATAGCGGGATTCTACAATGAGCAGTTCTTC	CASSPIIAGFYNEQFF
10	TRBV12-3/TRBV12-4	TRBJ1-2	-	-	TGTGCCAGCAGTTTATTTGGCTACACCTTC	CASSLFGYTF
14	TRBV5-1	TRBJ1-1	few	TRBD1	TGCGCCAGCAGCCGGGACAGGGGTTTCGCTGAAGCTTTCTTT	CASSRDRGFAEAFF
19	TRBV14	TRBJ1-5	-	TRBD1	TGTGCCAGCAGCTGGACCGGGACAGGAAACTTTTATAGCAATCAGCCCCAGCATTTT	CASSWTGTGNFYSNQPQHF
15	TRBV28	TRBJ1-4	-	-	TGTGCCAGCAGAGATGCGAGGGGGGTCACTGAAAAACTGTTTTTT	CASRDARGVTEKLFF
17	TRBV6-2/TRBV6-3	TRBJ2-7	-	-	TGTGCCAGCAGCCCTCCCCCCGCCGCGGGAAGCTCCTACGAGCAGTACTTC	CASSPPPAAGSSYEQYF
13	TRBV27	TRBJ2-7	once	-	TGTGCCAGCAGTTTAAGGACGACCTACGAGCAGTACTTC	CASSLRTTYEQYF
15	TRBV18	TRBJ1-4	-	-	TGTGCCAGCTCACCCAGCATAGGGGCTAATGAAAAACTGTTTTTT	CASSPSIGANEKLFF
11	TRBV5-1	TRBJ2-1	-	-	TGCGCCAGCAATATAGGGAATGAGCAGTTCTTC	CASNIGNEQFF
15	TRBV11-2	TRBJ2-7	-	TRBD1	TGTGCCAGCAGCCCCTGGGGGACAGGGGACGGCGAGCAGTACTTC	CASSPWGTGDGEQYF
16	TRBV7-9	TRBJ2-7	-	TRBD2	TGTGCCAGCAGCTCGCCGGGGCTAGCGGGAGCCTACGAGCAGTACTTC	CASSSPGLAGAYEQYF
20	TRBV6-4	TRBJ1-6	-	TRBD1	TGTGCCAGCAACCCGCCGGGACAGGGTTCCTTGAGCTCCTATAATTTACCCCTCCACTTT	CASNPPGQGSLSSYNLPLHF
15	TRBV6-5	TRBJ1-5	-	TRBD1	TGTGCCAGCAGCCCCGGGACAGGGGTTGGGCAGCCCCAGCATTTT	CASSPGTGVGQPQHF
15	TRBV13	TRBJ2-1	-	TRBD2	TGTGCCAGCAGCTTCAGGGGACTAGGGCACAATGAGCAGTTCTTC	CASSFRGLGHNEQFF
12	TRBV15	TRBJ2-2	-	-	TGTGCCACCAGCAGAGAGTCCGGGGAGCTGTTTTTT	CATSRESGELFF
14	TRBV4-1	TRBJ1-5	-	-	TGCGCCAGCAGCCAAGATGGGGCCAATCAGCCCCAGCATTTT	CASSQDGANQPQHF
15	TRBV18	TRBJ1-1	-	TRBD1	TGTGCCAGCTCACTCCAACAGGGGGATCAGGGTGAAGCTTTCTTT	CASSLQQGDQGEAFF
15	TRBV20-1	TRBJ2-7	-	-	TGCAGTGCTAGTTCGAAGAAGACCTTCTCCTACGAGCAGTACTTC	CSASSKKTFSYEQYF
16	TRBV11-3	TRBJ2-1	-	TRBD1	TGTGCCAGCAGCTTAGCGGGGACAGAGCCATACAATGAGCAGTTCTTC	CASSLAGTEPYNEQFF
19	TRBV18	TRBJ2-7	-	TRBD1	TGTGCCAGCTCACCACCGGGATGGATTAGCGGACAGGGGGCGGAGGAGCAGTACTTC	CASSPPGWISGQGAEEQYF
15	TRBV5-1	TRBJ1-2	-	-	TGCGCCAGCAGCTTGGGACAGCCTTTTAACTATGGCTACACCTTC	CASSLGQPFNYGYTF